Described below is a single T cell receptor (beta chain) sequence and its context. Which antigen it targets is not known. No base quality information exists; no much larger clone differs at one position. These data are taken from a study of memory CD4+ T cells and cytomegalovirus serostatus (dated by TCRdb to between 2017 and 2020). Regarding the research as a whole: A total of about 35 healthy Belgian adults, of whom 9 were CMV seropositive and approximately 24 were CMV seronegative, were included in the cohort. CD4+ memory TCRbeta repertoires of a Belgian cohort with known cytomegalovirus serostatus were sequenced in order to replicate a published TCR-based CMV serostatus classifier. Overall study outcomes, separate from this receptor: The results were interpreted as suggesting that the CMV-associated TCR signature is mostly present in the CD4+ memory repertoire. For predicting CMV serostatus, the median bootstrapped AUC was 0.95 using the original framework and around 0.9 using a US-trained random forest. A median bootstrapped AUC of almost 0.96 with a 95% CI of 0.76-1.00 was achieved on the Belgian cohort by the original-framework classifier. Only CD4+CD45RO+ memory cells were sequenced, in contrast to the original study, in which naive and memory CD4+ and CD8+ populations were covered. Of over 150 previously reported CMV-associated TCRbeta sequences, approximately 64 appeared in the CD4+ memory repertoires, each in one to five individuals.

Genomic DNA was extracted from sorted cells with the Quick-DNA Microprep Kit. Amplification of TCRbeta DNA was done with the immunoSEQ hsTCRbeta kit, following the protocol from the manufacturer. An Illumina MiSeq instrument was used to sequence the TCRbeta libraries. Concerning the study's data processing: After out-of-frame sequences were removed, millions of distinct TCRbeta sequences remained, averaging approximately 67,000 per individual. Each individual was scored using the number of around 180 previously reported CMV-associated TCRbeta sequences that the individual carried and the total number of productive distinct TCRbeta sequences. A beta-binomial model was reimplemented in Python, and scikit-learn random forests with default parameters were trained on US cohort data. Classifier performance on the Belgian cohort was summarized as median AUC with percentile confidence intervals calculated over 10,000 bootstrap iterations. TCRdb re-hosts the immuneACCESS table, in-frame sequences only. Its copies lack some clones; in the studies checked, an unresolved V gene accounts for under half of them, and the cause for the rest is not known. Clone size and V and J calls were adopted from that table, with D and trimming inferred from the DNA. This sample is represented by about 52,000 clones; 80% to 90% of them were singletons. The ten largest account for 1.5% to 2.5% of the sample.

Single viable CD3+CD4+CD8-CD45RO+ cells were sorted as memory CD4+ T cells on a FACSAria II. To determine CMV serostatus, a Roche Elecsys assay was used that detects serum IgG against CMV pp150, pp28, p38 and p52. Following thawing, total CD4+ T cells were enriched through positive selection using CD4 magnetic microbeads. Samples originated from another study that specifically interrogated the CD4+ T cell memory repertoire. Peripheral blood mononuclear cells were isolated and cryopreserved following standard operating procedures; serum was stored at -80 °C. The staining relied on CD3-PerCP (BW264/56), CD4-APC (RPA-T4), CD45RO-PE (UCHT1) and CD8-Pacific Orange (3B5) antibodies, and Sytox blue was used to exclude non-viable cells. CDR1 is given as SNHLY and CDR2 as FYNNEI, both from the germline V gene. V and J lose 3 bases and 1 base, and a span of 4 bases separates them. The CDR3 spans 12 residues, from the cysteine through the phenylalanine. This entry keeps only the CDR3 DNA: 36 bases, framed from base 1.

The receptor's source is an adult in good health and CMV-seropositive. This chain is built from TRBV2 and TRBJ2-7; too little of a D gene remains to name it. Sample: memory CD4+ T cells from blood. At the DNA level, the sequence is TGTGCCAGCAGTGAGTCGTCCTACGAGCAGTACTTC. The translation is CASSESSYEQYF.